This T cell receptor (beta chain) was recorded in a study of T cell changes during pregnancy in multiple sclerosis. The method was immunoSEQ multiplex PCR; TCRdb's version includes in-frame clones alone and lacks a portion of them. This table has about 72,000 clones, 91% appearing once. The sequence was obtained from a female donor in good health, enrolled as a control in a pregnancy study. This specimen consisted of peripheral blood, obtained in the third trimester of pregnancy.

The chain's CDR3 is CASSYPGTGYGYTF. The CDR3 nucleotides read TGCGCCAGCAGCTACCCCGGGACAGGCTATGGCTACACCTTC. The J gene is TRBJ1-2, the V gene TRBV5-1; 8 bases line up with TRBD1. In germline, CDR1 is SGHRS, CDR2 YFSETQ. The CDR3 spans 14 residues. V was pared by 3 bases and J by 4 bases, with 5 bases of the junction left unmatched.